This TCR beta chain was documented in a study of blood T cell repertoires in COVID-19. V shed 6 bases and J shed 6 bases, with 11 bases lying between them. The CDR3 totals 11 residues. Germline V gives CDR1 SQVTM, CDR2 ANQGSEA. Living in about two dozen US areas, the participants were between roughly 18 and 95 years of age. Before being deemed recovered, Cohort 3 donors had two negative PCRs, clearance, or symptom resolution. Under the authors' procedure: Amplification of reference gene primers was used by the study to estimate nucleated cell counts. Some clones are missing from TCRdb's copy, which holds only in-frame ones; the method was immunoSEQ multiplex PCR. V, J and clone size reflect that table, while D and trimming were determined from the DNA. There are about 130,000 clones in the sample; 75% to 90% occur only once, and 2.3% lies in the top ten.

Input material: PBMCs or T cells enriched from blood (not recorded which). This clonotype was sampled from a woman aged 50 to 60 who had recovered from COVID-19. V and J are TRBV29-1 and TRBJ1-2, with D possibly matching TRBD1 (5 bases). CDR3 amino acids: CSVGGVDGYTF. CDR3 nucleotides: TGCAGCGTCGGGGGGGTGGATGGCTACACCTTC.